This T cell receptor beta chain was documented in a study of Ad26.COV2.S vaccination and SARS-CoV-2 variants. The assay was immunoSEQ multiplex PCR, and TCRdb's table has in-frame clones only and misses some. The table lists 350,000 to 450,000 clones, approximately 90% of them singletons. Germline V CDR1 and CDR2: MNHEY, SVGEGT. The CDR3 consists of 16 residues. V shed 6 bases and J 0 bases; nucleotides not matched to a gene: 9. Treatment of the sample: around 19 received Ad26.COV2.S at low or high dose, single or two shots; about 5 received placebo; per-sample allocation not given. Day 63 after the first vaccine or placebo injection was the time point for sampling.

This chain connects TRBV6-2 or TRBV6-3 to TRBJ2-3; TRBD1 agrees at 7 bases. This receptor was identified in a person aged 18-60 years who received the Ad26.COV2.S COVID-19 vaccine or a placebo. The sample was peripheral blood, taken in a trial of Ad26.COV2.S vaccine versus placebo. The CDR3 is CASSQIRTGSTDTQYF. CDR3 nucleotides: TGTGCCAGCAGCCAGATCAGGACAGGCAGCACAGATACGCAGTATTTT.